The 4 T cell receptor beta chains below come from one sample, sequenced in a study of OX40 agonist ivuxolimab in advanced cancers. Libraries were prepared through the immunoSEQ multiplex PCR assay. Held by TCRdb, this immuneACCESS table contains in-frame sequences only and omits some clones. Under half of the omission traces to an unresolved V gene where checked; the cause of the rest is unknown. This sample comprises some 70,000 clones, less than 90% of them detected only once. The biggest ten clones account for about 2.5% of the sample. Sample: CD4+ or CD8+ T cells sorted from blood, taken in a trial of the OX40 agonist ivuxolimab. These TCRs come from an adult with an advanced solid tumor such as melanoma, head and neck, liver or kidney cancer.

The chain recombines TRBV10-3 with TRBJ2-1; 12 nucleotides agree with TRBD1. Germline V CDR1 and CDR2: ENHRY, SYGVKD. The V segment lost 3 bases and the J segment 8 bases; nucleotides outside the gene matches: 8. CDR3 length equals 16 residues. CDR3 protein: CAISDPRGTGGDEQFF. The CDR3 coding sequence is TGTGCCATCAGTGACCCCCGTGGGACAGGGGGCGATGAGCAGTTCTTC.

This chain joins TRBV2 and TRBJ2-7, with TRBD1 matching over 8 bases. Germline CDR1 and CDR2: SNHLY and FYNNEI. J gave up 3 bases and V 7 bases, and 8 bases lay outside the gene matches. The CDR3 extends over 14 amino acids. The CDR3: CASKGQGAFYEQYF. The CDR3 DNA sequence: TGTGCCAGCAAAGGCCAGGGGGCCTTCTACGAGCAGTACTTC. The full variable domain, rest sourced from reference TRBV2 and TRBJ2-7, is EPEVTQTPSHQVTQMGQEVILRCVPISNHLYFYWYRQILGQKVEFLVSFYNNEISEKSEIFDDQFSVERPDGSNFTLKIRSTKLEDSAMYFCASKGQGAFYEQYFGPGTRLTVT.

This chain connects TRBV12-2 to TRBJ1-2. TRBV12-2 is a recognized pseudogene. The CDR3 spans 16 residues. The CDR3 here is CASRLVLRSPGDGYTF. CDR3 in DNA: TGTGCAAGTCGCTTAGTGCTTAGGTCGCCGGGGGATGGCTACACCTTC.

The CDR3 bases are TGTGCCAGCGGGGGGGTAGCGGGAGCCTACGAGCAGTACTTC. Encoded protein: CASGGVAGAYEQYF. V and J are TRBV19 and TRBJ2-7; 9 bases match TRBD2. This CDR3 has 14 amino acids. The junction had 8 bases not matched to a gene; V was cut back by 9 bases and J by 2 bases. Germline V gives CDR1 LNHDA, CDR2 SQIVND (reference sequence).